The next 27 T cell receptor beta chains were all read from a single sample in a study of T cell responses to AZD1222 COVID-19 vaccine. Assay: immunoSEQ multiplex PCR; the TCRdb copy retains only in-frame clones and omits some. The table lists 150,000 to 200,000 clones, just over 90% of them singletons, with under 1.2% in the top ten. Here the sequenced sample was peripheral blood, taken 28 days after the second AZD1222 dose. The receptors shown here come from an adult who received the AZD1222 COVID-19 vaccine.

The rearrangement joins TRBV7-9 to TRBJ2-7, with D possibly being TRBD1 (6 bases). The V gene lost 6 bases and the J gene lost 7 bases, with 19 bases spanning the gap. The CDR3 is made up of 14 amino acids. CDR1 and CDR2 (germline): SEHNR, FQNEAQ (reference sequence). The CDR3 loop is CASSLTKGVWEQYF. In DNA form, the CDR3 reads TGTGCCAGCAGTCTAACTAAGGGGGTCTGGGAGCAGTACTTC.

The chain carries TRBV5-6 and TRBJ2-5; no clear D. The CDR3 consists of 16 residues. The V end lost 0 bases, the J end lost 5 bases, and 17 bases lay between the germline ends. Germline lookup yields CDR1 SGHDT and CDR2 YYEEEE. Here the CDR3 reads CASSLDKVPRRETQYF. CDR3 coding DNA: TGTGCCAGCAGCTTGGACAAAGTTCCCCGGCGGGAGACCCAGTACTTC.

CDR3 in DNA: TGTGCCAGCAGCTCTACAGAGGCAAGCACTGAAGCTTTCTTT. Amino acid sequence: CASSSTEASTEAFF. V gene TRBV7-8 combines with J gene TRBJ1-1, with unresolved D. Germline lookup yields CDR1 SGHVS and CDR2 FQNEAQ. The length of the CDR3 is 14 residues. Trimming took 4 bases from V and 4 from J, leaving 13 bases between them.

The CDR3 DNA reads as TGTGCCACCAGCGGACAGGCTTCTGCAACTAATGAAAAACTGTTTTTT. This codes for CATSGQASATNEKLFF. The chain is built from TRBV24-1 and TRBJ1-4; TRBD1 matches at 7 bases. Germline trimming cut 7 bases from V and 0 bases from J; bases unmatched to any gene: 7. The CDR3 length is 16 residues. CDR1 KGHDR and CDR2 SFDVKD come from the germline V gene.

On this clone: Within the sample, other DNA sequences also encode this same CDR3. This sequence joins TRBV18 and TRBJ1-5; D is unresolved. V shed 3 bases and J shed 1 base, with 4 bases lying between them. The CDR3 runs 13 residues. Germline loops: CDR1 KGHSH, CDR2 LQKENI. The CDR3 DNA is TGTGCCAGCTCACCTGGCAGCAATCAGCCCCAGCATTTT. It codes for CASSPGSNQPQHF.

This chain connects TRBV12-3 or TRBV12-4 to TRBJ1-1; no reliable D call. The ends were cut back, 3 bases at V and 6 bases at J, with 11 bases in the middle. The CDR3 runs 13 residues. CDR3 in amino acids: CASSLVGVAEAFF. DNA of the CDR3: TGTGCCAGCAGTTTGGTCGGGGTGGCTGAAGCTTTCTTT.

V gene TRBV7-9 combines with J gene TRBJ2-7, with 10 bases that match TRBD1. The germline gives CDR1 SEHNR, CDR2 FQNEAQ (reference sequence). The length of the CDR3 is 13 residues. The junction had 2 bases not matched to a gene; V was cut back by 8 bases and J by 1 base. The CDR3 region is CASRTGGSYEQYF. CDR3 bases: TGTGCCAGCCGGACAGGGGGATCCTACGAGCAGTACTTC. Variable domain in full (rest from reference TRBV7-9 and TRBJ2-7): DTGVSQNPRHKITKRGQNVTFRCDPISEHNRLYWYRQTLGQGPEFLTYFQNEAQLEKSRLLSDRFSAERPKGSFSTLEIQRTEQGDSAMYLCASRTGGSYEQYFGPGTRLTVT.

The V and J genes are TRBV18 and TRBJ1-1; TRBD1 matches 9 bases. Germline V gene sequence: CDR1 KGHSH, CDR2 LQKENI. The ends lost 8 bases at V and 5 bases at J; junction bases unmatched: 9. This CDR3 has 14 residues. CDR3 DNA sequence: TGTGCCAGCCTCGACAGGGGGGTTGAGACTGAAGCTTTCTTT. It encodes CASLDRGVETEAFF. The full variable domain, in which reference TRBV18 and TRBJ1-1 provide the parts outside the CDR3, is NAGVMQNPRHLVRRRGQEARLRCSPMKGHSHVYWYRQLPEEGLKFMVYLQKENIIDESGMPKERFSAEFPKEGPSILRIQQVVRGDSAAYFCASLDRGVETEAFFGQGTRLTVV.

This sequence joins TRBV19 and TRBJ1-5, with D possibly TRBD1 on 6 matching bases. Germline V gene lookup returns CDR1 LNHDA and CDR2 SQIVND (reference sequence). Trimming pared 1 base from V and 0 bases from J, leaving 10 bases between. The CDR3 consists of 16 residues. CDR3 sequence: CASSIGGLYSNQPQHF. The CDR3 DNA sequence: TGTGCCAGTAGTATAGGGGGGCTCTATAGCAATCAGCCCCAGCATTTT. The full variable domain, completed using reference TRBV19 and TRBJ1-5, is DGGITQSPKYLFRKEGQNVTLSCEQNLNHDAMYWYRQDPGQGLRLIYYSQIVNDFQKGDIAEGYSVSREKKESFPLTVTSAQKNPTAFYLCASSIGGLYSNQPQHFGDGTRLSIL.

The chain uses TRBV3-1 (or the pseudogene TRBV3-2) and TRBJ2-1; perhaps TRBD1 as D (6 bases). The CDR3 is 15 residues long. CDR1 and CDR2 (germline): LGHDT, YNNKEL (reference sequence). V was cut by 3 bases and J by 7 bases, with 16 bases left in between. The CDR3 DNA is TGTGCCAGCAGCCATAGACAGGCCACGGGGAATGAGCAGTTCTTC. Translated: CASSHRQATGNEQFF.

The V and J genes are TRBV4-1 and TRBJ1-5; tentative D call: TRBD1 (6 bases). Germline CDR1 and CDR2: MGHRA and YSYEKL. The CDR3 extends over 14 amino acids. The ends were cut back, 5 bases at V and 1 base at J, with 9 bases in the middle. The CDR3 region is CASSWTESNQPQHF. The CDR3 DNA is TGCGCCAGCAGCTGGACAGAGAGCAATCAGCCCCAGCATTTT.

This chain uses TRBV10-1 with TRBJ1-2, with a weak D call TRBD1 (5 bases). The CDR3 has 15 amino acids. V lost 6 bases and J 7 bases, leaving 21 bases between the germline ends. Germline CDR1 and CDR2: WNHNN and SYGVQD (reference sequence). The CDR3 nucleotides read TGCGCCAGCAGCGATACCGGGACCGACGTCGGTGGCTACACCTTC. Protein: CASSDTGTDVGGYTF.

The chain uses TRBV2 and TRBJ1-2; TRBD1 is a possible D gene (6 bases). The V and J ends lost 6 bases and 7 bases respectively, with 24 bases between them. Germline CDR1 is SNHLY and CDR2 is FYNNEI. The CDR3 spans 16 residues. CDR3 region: CASRDSSRTVTSGYTF. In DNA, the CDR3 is TGTGCCAGCAGGGACTCCTCTCGGACAGTTACTTCTGGCTACACCTTC.

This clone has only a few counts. The CDR3 DNA reads TGTGCCACAGAGCCATCCCAAGGACAGGGATCCGGGGAGCTGTTTTTT. Protein product: CATEPSQGQGSGELFF. The chain carries TRBV10-3 and TRBJ2-2; 8 nucleotides agree with TRBD1. After removal of 10 bases from V and 6 bases from J, the junction contained 16 bases not matched to a gene. Germline V CDR1 and CDR2: ENHRY, SYGVKD. The CDR3 covers 16 residues.

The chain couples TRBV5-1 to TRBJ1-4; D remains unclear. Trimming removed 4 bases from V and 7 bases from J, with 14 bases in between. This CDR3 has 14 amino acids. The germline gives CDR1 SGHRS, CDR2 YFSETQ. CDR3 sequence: CASSPDLGAEKLFF. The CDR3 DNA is TGCGCCAGCAGCCCGGACCTAGGTGCTGAAAAACTGTTTTTT.

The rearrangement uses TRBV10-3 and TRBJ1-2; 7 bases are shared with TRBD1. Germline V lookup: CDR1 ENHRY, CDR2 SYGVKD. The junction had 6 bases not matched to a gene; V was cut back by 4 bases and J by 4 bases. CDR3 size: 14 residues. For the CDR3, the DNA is TGTGCCATCAGTGGACAGGGAGCTTTCTATGGCTACACCTTC. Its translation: CAISGQGAFYGYTF.

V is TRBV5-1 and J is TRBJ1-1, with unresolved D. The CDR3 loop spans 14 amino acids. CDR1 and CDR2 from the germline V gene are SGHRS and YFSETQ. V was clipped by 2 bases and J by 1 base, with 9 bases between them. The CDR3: CASSFRTTNTEAFF. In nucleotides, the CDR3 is TGCGCCAGCAGCTTTAGAACGACGAACACTGAAGCTTTCTTT.

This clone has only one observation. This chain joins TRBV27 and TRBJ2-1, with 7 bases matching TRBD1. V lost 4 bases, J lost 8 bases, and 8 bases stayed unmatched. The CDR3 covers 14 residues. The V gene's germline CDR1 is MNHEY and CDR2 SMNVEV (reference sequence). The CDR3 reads CASSSRQGIDEQFF. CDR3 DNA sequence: TGTGCCAGCAGTTCGCGACAGGGTATCGATGAGCAGTTCTTC.

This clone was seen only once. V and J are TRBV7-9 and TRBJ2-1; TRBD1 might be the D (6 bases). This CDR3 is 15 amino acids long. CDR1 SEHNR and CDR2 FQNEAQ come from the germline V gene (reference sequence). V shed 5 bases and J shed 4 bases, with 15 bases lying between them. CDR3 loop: CASSLRGNPYNEQFF. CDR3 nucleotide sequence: TGTGCCAGCAGCCTCAGGGGAAACCCATACAATGAGCAGTTCTTC.

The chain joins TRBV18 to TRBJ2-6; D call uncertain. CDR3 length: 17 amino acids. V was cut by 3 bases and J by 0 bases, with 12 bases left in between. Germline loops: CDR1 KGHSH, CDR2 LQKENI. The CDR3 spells CASSPGQTYSGANVLTF. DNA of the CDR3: TGTGCCAGCTCACCCGGCCAGACCTACTCTGGGGCCAACGTCCTGACTTTC. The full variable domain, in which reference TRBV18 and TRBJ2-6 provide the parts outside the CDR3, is NAGVMQNPRHLVRRRGQEARLRCSPMKGHSHVYWYRQLPEEGLKFMVYLQKENIIDESGMPKERFSAEFPKEGPSILRIQQVVRGDSAAYFCASSPGQTYSGANVLTFGAGSRLTVL.

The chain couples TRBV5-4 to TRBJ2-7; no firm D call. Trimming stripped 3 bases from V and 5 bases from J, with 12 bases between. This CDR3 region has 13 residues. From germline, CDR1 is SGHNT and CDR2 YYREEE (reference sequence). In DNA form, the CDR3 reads TGTGCCAGCAGCTCCGGACCTCCCAACGAGCAGTACTTC. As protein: CASSSGPPNEQYF.

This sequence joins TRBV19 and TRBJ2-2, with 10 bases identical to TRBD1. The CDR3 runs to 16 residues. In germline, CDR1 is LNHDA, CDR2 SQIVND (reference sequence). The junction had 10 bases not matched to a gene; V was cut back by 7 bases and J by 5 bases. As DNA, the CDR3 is TGTGCCAGTATCGCTTCGGACAGGGGGGAAACCGGGGAGCTGTTTTTT. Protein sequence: CASIASDRGETGELFF.

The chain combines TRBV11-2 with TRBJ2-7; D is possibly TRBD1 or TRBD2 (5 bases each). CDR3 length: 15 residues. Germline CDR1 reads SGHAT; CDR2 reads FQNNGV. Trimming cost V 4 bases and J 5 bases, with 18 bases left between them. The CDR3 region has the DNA TGTGCCAGCAGCTCGGGGCTCAGGGTTAGGGACGAGCAGTACTTC. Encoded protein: CASSSGLRVRDEQYF.

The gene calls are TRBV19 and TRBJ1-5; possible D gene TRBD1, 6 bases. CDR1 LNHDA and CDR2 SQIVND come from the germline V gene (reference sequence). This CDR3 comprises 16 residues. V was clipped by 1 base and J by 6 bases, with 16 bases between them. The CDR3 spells CASSIAGTHVGQPQHF. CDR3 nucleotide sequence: TGTGCCAGTAGTATAGCGGGGACACACGTGGGTCAGCCCCAGCATTTT.

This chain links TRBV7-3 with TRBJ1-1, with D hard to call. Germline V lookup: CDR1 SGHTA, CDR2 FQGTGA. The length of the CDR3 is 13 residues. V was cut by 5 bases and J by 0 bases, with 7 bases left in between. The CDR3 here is CASSPDMNTEAFF. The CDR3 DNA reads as TGTGCCAGCAGCCCTGACATGAACACTGAAGCTTTCTTT.

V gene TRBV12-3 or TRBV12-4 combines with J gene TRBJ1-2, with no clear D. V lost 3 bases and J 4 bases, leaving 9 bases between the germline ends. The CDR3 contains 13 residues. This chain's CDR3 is CASSLQPPYGYTF. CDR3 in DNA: TGTGCCAGCAGTTTGCAACCACCCTATGGCTACACCTTC.

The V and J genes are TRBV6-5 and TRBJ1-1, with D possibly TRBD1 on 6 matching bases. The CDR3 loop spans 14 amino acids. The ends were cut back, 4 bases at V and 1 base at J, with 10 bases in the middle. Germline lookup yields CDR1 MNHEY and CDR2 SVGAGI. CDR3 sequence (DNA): TGTGCCAGCAGTTCGGTACAGGGGAACACTGAAGCTTTCTTT. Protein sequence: CASSSVQGNTEAFF.